Below, one T cell receptor (beta chain) is given with its context. The antigen remains undetermined. Template switching with 5'RACE generated the TCR cDNA and added a universal primer site and UMIs. MiXCR, applied by TCRdb to the 5' RACE reads, yields one record per CDR3 protein. Seen here are under 95,000 distinct CDR3 sequences, roughly 7% observed once, and the top ten hold more than 25%. The CDR3 contains 15 residues. The ends lost 2 bases at V and 0 bases at J; junction bases unmatched: 3. The V gene's germline CDR1 is SEHNR and CDR2 FQNEAQ (reference sequence). The sample originates from a study of T cells after yellow fever vaccination. Study-wide findings and caveats: The study noted that FACS-sorted repertoires could contain abundant clonotypes contaminating from the bulk population. After the booster, approximately 95% of CD4 and 88% of CD8 primary-response clones were re-detected.

Sequenced here: CD8+ T cells sorted from PBMCs, sampled roughly 10 days after the first yellow fever vaccination. The rearrangement joins TRBV7-9 to TRBJ2-5; TRBD2 matches 7 bases. The sequence was collected from a young man who received the YFV17D yellow fever vaccine. CDR3 coding DNA: TGTGCCAGCAGCTTAAAGCGGGGCTACCAAGAGACCCAGTACTTC. Amino acid sequence: CASSLKRGYQETQYF.